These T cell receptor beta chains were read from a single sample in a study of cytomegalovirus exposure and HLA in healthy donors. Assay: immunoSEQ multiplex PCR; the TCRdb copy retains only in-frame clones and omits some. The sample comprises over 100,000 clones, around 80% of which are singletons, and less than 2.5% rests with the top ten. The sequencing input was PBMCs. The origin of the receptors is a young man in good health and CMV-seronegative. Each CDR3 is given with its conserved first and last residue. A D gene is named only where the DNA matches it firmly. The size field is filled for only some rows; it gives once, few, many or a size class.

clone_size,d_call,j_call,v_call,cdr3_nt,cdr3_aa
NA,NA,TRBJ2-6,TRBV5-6,TGTGCCAGCAGCCCTTACGGCCTCTCTGGGGCCAACGGCCTGACTTTC,CASSPYGLSGANGLTF
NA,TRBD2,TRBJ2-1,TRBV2,TGTGCCAGCAGTGATAGCGGGGGTCCTCATGGTGAGCAGTTCTTC,CASSDSGGPHGEQFF
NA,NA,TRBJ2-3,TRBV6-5,TGTGCCAGCAGTTACTTCGCAGACTCCACCTTTAGGACGCAGTATTTT,CASSYFADSTFRTQYF
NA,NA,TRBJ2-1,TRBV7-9,TGTGCCAGCAGCCTAGAGGGGCACACGTTGGCCTTAGTGGATGAGCAGTTCTTC,CASSLEGHTLALVDEQFF
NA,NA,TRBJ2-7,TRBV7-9,TGTGCCAGCAGCCCCGGGGGACCCGTTGTCTCCTACGAGCAGTACTTC,CASSPGGPVVSYEQYF
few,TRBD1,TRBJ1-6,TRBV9,TGTGCCAGCAGCGTAGCCCAGGGGGATAATTCACCCCTCCACTTT,CASSVAQGDNSPLHF
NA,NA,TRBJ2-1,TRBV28,TGTGCCAGCTCAACGGGGGAGAACTTTTACAATGAGCAGTTCTTC,CASSTGENFYNEQFF
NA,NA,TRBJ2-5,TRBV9,TGTGCCAGCAGCGTAGAAGGGGGCCAAGAGACCCAGTACTTC,CASSVEGGQETQYF
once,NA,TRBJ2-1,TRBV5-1,TGCGCCAGCAGCGCCTACAGGGTCCGCGATGAGCAGTTCTTC,CASSAYRVRDEQFF
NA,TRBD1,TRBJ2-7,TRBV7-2,TGTGCCAGCAGCCCGGGGCGGGGACAGGCCGGCGAACCCTTC,CASSPGRGQAGEPF
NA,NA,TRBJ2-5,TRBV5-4,TGTGCCAGCAGTCGGACAAATGGAGAGACCCAGTACTTC,CASSRTNGETQYF
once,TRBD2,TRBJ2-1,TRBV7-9,TGTGCCAGCAGCTTAGGGGGGGGGTTTGAGCAGTTCTTC,CASSLGGGFEQFF
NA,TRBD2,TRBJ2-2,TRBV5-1,TGCGCCAGCAGCATCGGACTAGCGGGTAACACCGGGGAGCTGTTTTTT,CASSIGLAGNTGELFF
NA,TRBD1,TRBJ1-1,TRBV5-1,TGCGCCAGCAGCTTAAGTGGACAGGGCGTGGGGAGCACTGAAGCTTTCTTT,CASSLSGQGVGSTEAFF
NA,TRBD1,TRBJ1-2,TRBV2,TGTGCCAGCAGTCCCGGACAGGGGTATGGCTACACCTTC,CASSPGQGYGYTF
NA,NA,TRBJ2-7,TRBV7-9,TGTGCCAGCAGCTTAGGTCTGGGGGCGAAACACGAGCAGTACTTC,CASSLGLGAKHEQYF
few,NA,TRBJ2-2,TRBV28,TGTGCCAGCAGTTCTCCACTAGCCCACGCCTCCGGGGAGCTGTTTTTT,CASSSPLAHASGELFF
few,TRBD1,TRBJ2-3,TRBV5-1,TGCGCCAGCAGCTTGGGGCGACAGGGCACTAGCACAGATACGCAGTATTTT,CASSLGRQGTSTDTQYF
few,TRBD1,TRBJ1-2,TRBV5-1,TGCGCCAGCAGCCCAGACAGGGGTGTGAACTATGGCTACACCTTC,CASSPDRGVNYGYTF
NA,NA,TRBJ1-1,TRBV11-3,TGTGCCAGCAGCGTGACAGAGAACACTGAAGCTTTCTTT,CASSVTENTEAFF
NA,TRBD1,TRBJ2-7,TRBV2,TGTGCCAGTGGGGACAGCAACCTTTCCTACGAGCAGTACTTC,CASGDSNLSYEQYF
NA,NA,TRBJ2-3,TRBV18,TGTGCCAGCTCACCCCCTACCGAGGAGGGAGACAGCACAGATACGCAGTATTTT,CASSPPTEEGDSTDTQYF
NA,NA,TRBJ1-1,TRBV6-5,TGTGCCAGCAGTTCCAGCACACAGAGGAACACTGAAGCTTTCTTT,CASSSSTQRNTEAFF
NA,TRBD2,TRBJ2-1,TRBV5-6,TGTGCCAGCAGCTTGGCCTTGGCGGGGGGACGTAATGAGCAGTTCTTC,CASSLALAGGRNEQFF
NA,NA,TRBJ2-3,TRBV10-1,TGCGCCAGCAGTGAGTCTGAGGCTAGCACAGATACGCAGTATTTT,CASSESEASTDTQYF
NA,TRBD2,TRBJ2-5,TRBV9,TGTGCCAGCAGCGTAGGTAGCGGGGGAGCCTGGGGGGCCCAGTACTTC,CASSVGSGGAWGAQYF
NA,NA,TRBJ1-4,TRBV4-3,TGCGCCAGCAGCCTGAGCCTCTGGGGGAGCGGGACTAATGAAAAACTGTTTTTT,CASSLSLWGSGTNEKLFF
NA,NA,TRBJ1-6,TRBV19,TGTGCCAGTAGCCTATACAGGGACTCACCCCTCCACTTT,CASSLYRDSPLHF
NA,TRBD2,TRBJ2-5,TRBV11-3,TGTGCCAGCAGCTTAGTTTCGGGAGGAGAGACCCAGTACTTC,CASSLVSGGETQYF
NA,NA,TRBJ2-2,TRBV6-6,TGTGCCAGCAGCTACTCGGGGAGCACCGGGGAGCTGTTTTTT,CASSYSGSTGELFF
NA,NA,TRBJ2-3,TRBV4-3,TGCGCCAGCAGCCAAGAGGACCGGGACTTATCCAGCACAGATACGCAGTATTTT,CASSQEDRDLSSTDTQYF
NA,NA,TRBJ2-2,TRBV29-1,TGCAGCGTTACAGGGATTCGGGCCGGGGAGCTGTTTTTT,CSVTGIRAGELFF
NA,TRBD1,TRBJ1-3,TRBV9,TGTGCCAGCAGCGTAGACAACAGGGGCACCATATATTTT,CASSVDNRGTIYF
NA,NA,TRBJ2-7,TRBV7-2,TGTGCCAGCAGCTTAGCGCGGCAGAACTACGAGCAGTACTTC,CASSLARQNYEQYF
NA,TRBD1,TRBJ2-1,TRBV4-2,TGTGCCAGCAGCCCTACAGGGGACACCTACAATGAGCAGTTCTTC,CASSPTGDTYNEQFF
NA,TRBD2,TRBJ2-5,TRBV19,TGTGCCAGTAGTATCCCCGGACTAGCGGGGGGGCAAGAGACCCAGTACTTC,CASSIPGLAGGQETQYF
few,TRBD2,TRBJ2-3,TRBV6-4,TGTGCCAGCAGTGGGACTAGCGGGGGGGCCGATACGCAGTATTTT,CASSGTSGGADTQYF
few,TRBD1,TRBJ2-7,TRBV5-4,TGTGCCAGCAGCTTGTTGCAGGGGGCCTACGAGCAGTACTTC,CASSLLQGAYEQYF
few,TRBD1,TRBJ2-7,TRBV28,TGTGCCAGCAGTACGACAGGGGGCGCGTACGAGCAGTACTTC,CASSTTGGAYEQYF
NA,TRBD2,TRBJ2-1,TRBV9,TGTGCCAGCAGCATTGGGGGGGAGCCTCTCGGGGTACGCTCCTACAATGAGCAGTTCTTC,CASSIGGEPLGVRSYNEQFF
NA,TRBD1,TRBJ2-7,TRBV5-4,TGTGCCAGCAGCCCTGACAGGGGGCCTCCCTACGAGCAGTACTTC,CASSPDRGPPYEQYF
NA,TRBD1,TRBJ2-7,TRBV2,TGTGCCAGCAGGGCCGGGACAGGGGGCTACGAGCAGTACTTC,CASRAGTGGYEQYF
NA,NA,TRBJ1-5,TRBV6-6,TGTGCCAGCGCACGGTTAATCAATCAGCCCCAGCATTTT,CASARLINQPQHF
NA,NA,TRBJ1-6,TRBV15,TGTGCCACCAGCAGAGATCGGGCGGGAGGGTCACCCCTCCACTTT,CATSRDRAGGSPLHF
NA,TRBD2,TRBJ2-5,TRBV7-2,TGTGCCAGCAGCTCCAGCGGGGGGCCCACTTTTGGGACCCAGTACTTC,CASSSSGGPTFGTQYF
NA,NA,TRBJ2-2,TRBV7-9,TGTGCCAGCAGCATAGGACGCGGCGGGGTGACCGGGGAGCTGTTTTTT,CASSIGRGGVTGELFF
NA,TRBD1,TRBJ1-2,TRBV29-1,TGCAGCGTTGAAGATCCGGGGACAGGGATACTTAACTATGGCTACACCTTC,CSVEDPGTGILNYGYTF
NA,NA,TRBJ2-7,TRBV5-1,TGCGCCAGCAGCTTGTCGGGGAAAGGGAGCTACGAGCAGTACTTC,CASSLSGKGSYEQYF
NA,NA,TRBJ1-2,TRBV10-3,TGTGCCATCAGTGAGTCGGGTACAGGCGCATATGGCTACACCTTC,CAISESGTGAYGYTF
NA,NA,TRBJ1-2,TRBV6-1,TGTGCCAGCAGTGAAGCGCTCTCCCCTGGGGCCTATGGCTACACCTTC,CASSEALSPGAYGYTF